This entry describes one T cell receptor (beta chain). This clonotype is labeled medium-sized (0.01 to 0.1%). The specificity of this receptor is unknown. Base qualities are not recorded, but no much larger clone differs from it by a single base. TCR beta repertoires were profiled from peripheral blood of more than ten young patients with multiple sclerosis to demonstrate the VDJtools post-analysis software. The patients with multiple sclerosis were children and adolescents between roughly 6 and 17 years of age. This sample is part of a study of post-analysis software for immune sequencing data (dated by TCRdb to between 2014 and 2016). General notes on the study: Disease courses on record covered relapsing-remitting, secondary progressive and progressive-relapsing multiple sclerosis, though some patients had no subtype annotation. A subset of samples was prepared in parallel using single-end sample barcoding, then pooled and co-amplified after Illumina adapter ligation. The patient repertoires were compared against approximately ten previously published healthy control repertoires obtained from donors aged roughly 6 to 28 years. Findings and caveats that apply to the study as a whole: When samples were clustered directly using the F measure, samples prepared in the same batch co-clustered strongly, which prompted a batch-effect correction. The control group was slightly older than the multiple sclerosis patient group. Significantly lower normalized Chao1 diversity was found in multiple sclerosis patients than in controls, suggesting substantial peripheral T-cell clonal expansion. About 5 TRBV segments, including TRBV5-6, TRBV5-1 and TRBV20-1, were significantly more frequent in patients than controls.

Library construction relied on PCR. Sequenced on an Illumina HiSeq 2500. To reduce PCR and sequencing biases, unique molecular identifiers were built into the TCR beta cDNA libraries. Approximately 500,000 cDNA molecules were obtained per 1 to 10 million input T cells, so each molecule approximated one T cell. Patient libraries were prepared and sequenced with the same protocol used for the earlier healthy control dataset. Samples belonging to the same batch were prepared together, multiplexed and sequenced on a shared HiSeq lane. From the authors' description of their analysis: Raw barcoded reads were processed with MIGEC, and single-read molecular identifier groups were discarded before consensus assembly and CDR3 extraction. VDJtools was used for post-analysis of the clonotype tables, and diversity was normalized by down-sampling every dataset to the size of the smallest sample. To correct batch-related cross-sample contamination, repertoire overlap clustering matched CDR3 amino acid sequences but not nucleotide sequences. The public sequencing data were trimmed at Q25 with fastp and processed into clonotypes with MiXCR by TCRdb, which kept only in-frame beta chains. Each CDR3 protein appears once, grouped with its most common genes and DNA. V and J calls and clone size were set by TCRdb, not the authors. The sample table contains hundreds of thousands of distinct CDR3 sequences; only one count was recorded for about 39% of them. The top ten clonotypes cover 7.6% of the sample.

CDR1 is given as SGHDN and CDR2 as FVKESK, both from the germline V gene. The CDR3 runs 14 residues from the cysteine to the phenylalanine. Only the CDR3 region is kept as DNA, spanning 42 bases read in frame from base 1. V is reduced by 0 bases and J by 6 bases, leaving a spacing of 9 bases between them. The rearrangement joined TRBV14 to TRBJ2-1; the D gene cannot be named for sure. This receptor was obtained from a girl aged 2 to 10 with multiple sclerosis. Sequenced sample: blood. The nucleotide sequence is given as TGTGCCAGCAGCCAAGATTTATCCCTCAATGAGCAGTTCTTC. The translation is CASSQDLSLNEQFF.